This is a list of T cell receptor beta chains from one sample in a study of blood T cell repertoires in COVID-19. Libraries were prepared by immunoSEQ multiplex PCR; TCRdb keeps only in-frame clonotypes and omits some of them. Of 250,000 or so clones listed, around nine tenths were seen once; the top ten hold 2.6%. Specimen: PBMCs or T cells enriched from blood (not recorded which). These receptors all stem from a woman under 30 who had recovered from COVID-19. Each CDR3 is given with its conserved first and last residue. Fields, in order: D gene, clone size, V gene, J gene, CDR3 length, CDR3 protein, CDR3 DNA. A D gene is named only where the DNA matches it firmly. The size entry is marked missing in some rows and otherwise reads once, few, many or a size class.

d_gene: -; abundance: -; v_gene: TRBV27; j_gene: TRBJ2-5; len: 15; CDR3aa: CASSRLDSGWETQYF; CDR3nt: TGTGCCAGCAGTCGCCTGGACTCTGGGTGGGAGACCCAGTACTTC
d_gene: -; abundance: -; v_gene: TRBV4-1; j_gene: TRBJ2-3; len: 17; CDR3aa: CASSQMGGAHSSNTQYF; CDR3nt: TGCGCCAGCAGCCAAATGGGGGGGGCACATTCTTCAAATACGCAGTATTTT
d_gene: -; abundance: -; v_gene: TRBV4-1; j_gene: TRBJ2-1; len: 14; CDR3aa: CASSHQGLYNEQFF; CDR3nt: TGCGCCAGCAGCCACCAAGGACTATACAATGAGCAGTTCTTC
d_gene: TRBD1; abundance: -; v_gene: TRBV27; j_gene: TRBJ2-1; len: 15; CDR3aa: CASSQTGGGYNEQFF; CDR3nt: TGTGCCAGCAGTCAGACAGGGGGCGGGTACAATGAGCAGTTCTTC
d_gene: TRBD1; abundance: -; v_gene: TRBV4-1; j_gene: TRBJ1-2; len: 14; CDR3aa: CASSLFGTGEGYTF; CDR3nt: TGCGCCAGCAGTTTGTTCGGGACAGGGGAGGGCTACACCTTC
d_gene: -; abundance: -; v_gene: TRBV6-4; j_gene: TRBJ1-2; len: 15; CDR3aa: CASSESPGHFYGYTF; CDR3nt: TGTGCCAGCAGTGAATCCCCGGGACACTTCTATGGCTACACCTTC
d_gene: TRBD1; abundance: once; v_gene: TRBV27; j_gene: TRBJ1-5; len: 17; CDR3aa: CASRGVSAGGGYQPQHF; CDR3nt: TGTGCCAGCAGGGGGGTCTCGGCAGGGGGTGGATATCAGCCCCAGCATTTT
d_gene: TRBD2; abundance: -; v_gene: TRBV28; j_gene: TRBJ2-2; len: 18; CDR3aa: CASSLVTFSGRIVGELFF; CDR3nt: TGTGCCAGCAGTTTAGTTACGTTTAGCGGGAGGATCGTCGGGGAGCTGTTTTTT
d_gene: TRBD2; abundance: -; v_gene: TRBV11-2; j_gene: TRBJ2-5; len: 18; CDR3aa: CASSGPGTSGVPRETQYF; CDR3nt: TGTGCCAGCAGCGGCCCCGGCACTAGCGGGGTCCCTAGAGAGACCCAGTACTTC
d_gene: -; abundance: -; v_gene: TRBV18; j_gene: TRBJ1-1; len: 17; CDR3aa: CASSPNQEGFGNTEAFF; CDR3nt: TGTGCCAGCTCACCAAACCAGGAGGGGTTCGGGAACACTGAAGCTTTCTTT
d_gene: -; abundance: few; v_gene: TRBV21-1; j_gene: TRBJ2-7; len: 17; CDR3aa: CASSKRGGGSHAYEQYF; CDR3nt: TGTGCCAGCAGCAAACGTGGGGGGGGCTCCCACGCCTACGAGCAGTACTTC
d_gene: TRBD2; abundance: -; v_gene: TRBV6-5; j_gene: TRBJ2-7; len: 14; CDR3aa: CASGARGGAGEQYF; CDR3nt: TGTGCCAGCGGAGCCCGGGGGGGGGCTGGCGAGCAGTACTTC
d_gene: -; abundance: -; v_gene: TRBV7-9; j_gene: TRBJ1-4; len: 15; CDR3aa: CASSRNRLKNEKLFF; CDR3nt: TGTGCCAGCAGCCGAAACCGACTGAAGAATGAAAAACTGTTTTTT
d_gene: -; abundance: -; v_gene: TRBV11-3; j_gene: TRBJ1-2; len: 13; CDR3aa: CASSLVPGYGYTF; CDR3nt: TGTGCCAGCAGCTTAGTACCGGGGTATGGCTACACCTTC
d_gene: TRBD2; abundance: -; v_gene: TRBV28; j_gene: TRBJ2-3; len: 14; CDR3aa: CATSWGGSQDTQYF; CDR3nt: TGTGCCACCTCATGGGGAGGGTCCCAGGATACGCAGTATTTT
d_gene: -; abundance: -; v_gene: TRBV19; j_gene: TRBJ2-5; len: 14; CDR3aa: CASSIWTDQETQYF; CDR3nt: TGTGCCAGTAGTATCTGGACAGATCAAGAGACCCAGTACTTC
d_gene: TRBD2; abundance: -; v_gene: TRBV11-3; j_gene: TRBJ2-3; len: 16; CDR3aa: CASSLDSGEPTDTQYF; CDR3nt: TGTGCCAGCAGCTTAGATAGCGGGGAACCCACAGATACGCAGTATTTT
d_gene: TRBD1; abundance: -; v_gene: TRBV7-3; j_gene: TRBJ2-2; len: 14; CDR3aa: CASRDRGHSGELFF; CDR3nt: TGTGCCAGCAGAGACAGGGGGCACTCCGGGGAGCTGTTTTTT
d_gene: TRBD2; abundance: -; v_gene: TRBV2; j_gene: TRBJ2-5; len: 15; CDR3aa: CATRRASGSQETQYF; CDR3nt: TGTGCCACCAGGAGGGCTAGCGGGTCCCAAGAGACCCAGTACTTC
d_gene: TRBD2; abundance: -; v_gene: TRBV3-1/TRBV3-2; j_gene: TRBJ2-3; len: 16; CDR3aa: CASSQVGGSTTDTQYF; CDR3nt: TGTGCCAGCAGCCAAGTTGGCGGGAGCACGACAGATACGCAGTATTTT
d_gene: -; abundance: -; v_gene: TRBV9; j_gene: TRBJ2-3; len: 14; CDR3aa: CASSVFRGSDTQYF; CDR3nt: TGTGCCAGCAGCGTATTCCGGGGATCAGATACGCAGTATTTT
d_gene: -; abundance: -; v_gene: TRBV7-9; j_gene: TRBJ1-5; len: 13; CDR3aa: CASSWGERQPQHF; CDR3nt: TGTGCCAGCAGCTGGGGGGAAAGACAGCCCCAGCATTTT
d_gene: TRBD1; abundance: -; v_gene: TRBV5-4; j_gene: TRBJ2-7; len: 14; CDR3aa: CASSSGGQGYEQYF; CDR3nt: TGTGCCAGCAGCTCGGGGGGACAGGGCTACGAGCAGTACTTC
d_gene: -; abundance: -; v_gene: TRBV5-6; j_gene: TRBJ1-4; len: 15; CDR3aa: CASSQLQGSGEKLFF; CDR3nt: TGTGCCAGCAGCCAGCTGCAGGGGTCGGGAGAAAAACTGTTTTTT
d_gene: TRBD1; abundance: -; v_gene: TRBV7-9; j_gene: TRBJ2-7; len: 19; CDR3aa: CASSWGQGAYPAPNYEQYF; CDR3nt: TGTGCCAGCAGTTGGGGACAGGGGGCTTATCCAGCCCCGAACTACGAGCAGTACTTC